The T cell receptor beta chain described here comes from a study of blood T cell repertoires in COVID-19. The data were produced by immunoSEQ multiplex PCR, yet TCRdb's version contains in-frame clones alone and is incomplete. The table records approximately 130,000 clones, more than 75% of them present only once. The germline V and J ends were trimmed by 5 bases and 4 bases, with 8 bases remaining between them. CDR1 LNHDA and CDR2 SQIVND come from the germline V gene (reference sequence). The CDR3 is 12 residues long. The sequencing sample was made of peripheral blood. This rearrangement joins TRBV19 to TRBJ1-2, with D tentatively TRBD1 (5 bases). The receptor was isolated from a woman aged 50 to 60 who had recovered from COVID-19. The CDR3 sequence: CASSAGFYGYTF. The DNA of the CDR3 is TGTGCCAGTAGTGCAGGGTTCTATGGCTACACCTTC.